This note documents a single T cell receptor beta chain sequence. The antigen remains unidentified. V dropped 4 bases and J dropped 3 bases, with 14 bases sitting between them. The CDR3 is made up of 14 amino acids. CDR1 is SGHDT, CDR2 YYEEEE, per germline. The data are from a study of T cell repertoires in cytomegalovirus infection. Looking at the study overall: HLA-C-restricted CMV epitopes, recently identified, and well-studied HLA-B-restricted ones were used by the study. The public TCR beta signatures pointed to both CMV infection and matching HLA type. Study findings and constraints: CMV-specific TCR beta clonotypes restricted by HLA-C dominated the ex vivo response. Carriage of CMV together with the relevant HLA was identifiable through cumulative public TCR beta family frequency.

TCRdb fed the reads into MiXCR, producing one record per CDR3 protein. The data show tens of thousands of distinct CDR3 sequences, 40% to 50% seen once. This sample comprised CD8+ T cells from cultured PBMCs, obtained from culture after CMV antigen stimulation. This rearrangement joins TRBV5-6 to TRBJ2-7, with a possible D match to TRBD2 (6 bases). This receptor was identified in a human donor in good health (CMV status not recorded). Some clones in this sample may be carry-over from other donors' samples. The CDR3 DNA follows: TGTGCCAGCAGCGTCCGGGACGGGGGCTACGAGCAGTACTTC. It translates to CASSVRDGGYEQYF.